This TCR beta chain is from a study of CD8+CD57+ T cells in acquired aplastic anemia. About the study: Quantities of DNA derived from sorted CD4+ and CD8+ cells averaged about 3.2 ug. Study conclusions and caveats: The same twenty-nine CD8+ CDR3 sequences occurred in patients and in controls.

The CDR3 totals 13 residues. The germline CDR1 and CDR2 sequences are SGHTA and FQGNSA. This clonotype was picked up many times. Its antigen is undetermined. A junction end diverges from the germline sequence, so it may reflect a read error. The template for TCR beta VDJ and CDR3 sequence profiling was genomic DNA. TCRdb re-analysed the reads in MiXCR, keeping a single row per CDR3 protein. The table records fewer than 150,000 distinct CDR3 sequences, about half of them present only once. The sample comprised sorted CD4+, CD8+, or CD8+CD57+ T cells (not recorded which) from PBMCs. The gene calls are TRBV7-2 and TRBJ1-2; TRBD1 matches 8 bases. The source is a human donor in good health, serving as a control. The CDR3 nucleotides are TGCGCCAGCAGCTCAGGACAGGGATATGGCTACACCTTC. Translated: CASSSGQGYGYTF.